The TCR beta chain described here comes from a study of blood T cell repertoires in COVID-19. About the study: In each case, the material was cDNA or gDNA derived from T cells, B-cell-depleted T cells, or PBMCs.

Original handling: Reference gene primers were amplified, and this amplification served to estimate nucleated cell counts. The method was immunoSEQ multiplex PCR; TCRdb's version includes in-frame clones alone and lacks a portion of them. The V and J calls and clone size come from that table; D and trimming were worked out from the DNA. This sample has some 310,000 clones, with around 90% found just once. V gave up 7 bases and J gave up 4 bases, with 11 bases separating them. There are 13 residues in the CDR3. Germline CDR1 reads SGHVS; CDR2 reads FQNEAQ. The receptor's source is a man aged 45-65 years with active or convalescent COVID-19. The sequencing sample was made of peripheral blood. The chain carries TRBV7-8 and TRBJ1-5, with D perhaps TRBD1 (6 bases). CDR3 region: CASTRDRNQPQHF. CDR3 nucleotide sequence: TGTGCCAGCACCCGCGACAGGAATCAGCCCCAGCATTTT.